This record covers a single TCR beta chain. This CDR3 region has 14 residues. Trimming pared 7 bases from V and 0 bases from J, leaving 10 bases between. Per germline, CDR1 MRHNA and CDR2 SNTAGT. The data were produced by immunoSEQ multiplex PCR, yet TCRdb's version contains in-frame clones alone and is incomplete. The table shows roughly 700,000 clones, with approximately 88% occurring only once. These data are taken from a study of shared T cell receptors in the human thymus. In addition, the sample was reused for a study of human thymus T cells. That paper adds: Thymic resections from corrective heart surgery supplied the tissue. V and J genes seemed to be used with bias in thymic and blood repertoires. Related studies found that unrelated individuals share highly overlapping thymic repertoires.

Material for sequencing was thymocytes. The rearrangement links TRBV6-4 to TRBJ2-1, with a weak D call TRBD2 (6 bases). The receptor's source is a boy younger than two with a congenital heart defect. The chain's CDR3 is CASIPGSSYNEQFF. CDR3 nucleotide sequence: TGTGCCAGCATTCCCGGGAGCTCCTACAATGAGCAGTTCTTC.